This T cell receptor beta chain was captured in a study of OX40 agonist ivuxolimab in advanced cancers. Overall study findings and caveats: Low normalized T-cell clonal expansion was also seen in some nonresponders.

This clone was picked up one time. What it recognizes is unknown. The protocol was immunoSEQ multiplex PCR, while the TCRdb copy is restricted to in-frame clones and leaves out a portion. The repertoire holds under 150,000 clones, with about 92% as singletons. Here the sequenced sample was CD4+ or CD8+ T cells sorted from blood, taken in a trial of the OX40 agonist ivuxolimab. This sequence originates from an adult with an advanced solid tumor such as melanoma, head and neck, liver or kidney cancer.

The DNA for the CDR3 is TGTGCCAGCAGTTACCGGGACAGGACGTTACCCACTGAAGCTTTCTTT. Residues: CASSYRDRTLPTEAFF. This chain connects TRBV6-5 to TRBJ1-1, with 8 bases identical to TRBD1. V shed 2 bases, J shed 4 bases, and the junction held 9 bases outside the gene matches. Germline V lookup: CDR1 MNHEY, CDR2 SVGAGI. The CDR3 has 16 amino acids.